The subject of this entry is one T cell receptor beta chain. This specimen belongs to a study of T cells in Graves' hyperthyroidism and ophthalmopathy. TCR beta CDR3 sequences were amplified from RNA transcripts. HTBI primers were used for first-round RT-PCR of the TCR CDR3. TCRdb reprocessed the multiplex PCR reads via MiXCR and lists one record per CDR3 protein. The sample lists under 350,000 distinct CDR3 sequences, 15% to 20% occurring once. Sequencing used blood. The origin of this receptor is a woman aged 50 to 60 with Graves' hyperthyroidism.

CDR3 nucleotides: TGTGCCAGCAGTGAAAGGGACAGGGGGCGCGGAAACACCATATATTTT. Its translation is CASSERDRGRGNTIYF. The chain employs TRBV2 and TRBJ1-3, with TRBD1 matching over 12 bases. J was trimmed by 4 bases and V by 2 bases; bases with no gene match: 3. The CDR3 sequence is 16 residues long. Germline V lookup: CDR1 SNHLY, CDR2 FYNNEI.